Included here is one T cell receptor (beta chain) sequence, with context. Its antigen is not yet known. No much larger clone is present one base from it, and per-base qualities are unavailable. These data originate in a study of OX40 agonist ivuxolimab in advanced cancers. Concerning the study at large: Ivuxolimab was an agonistic, fully human IgG2 monoclonal antibody directed against OX40 (CD134), a costimulatory receptor. Intravenous ivuxolimab was administered to patients every 2 weeks at six dose levels: 0.01, 0.1, 0.3, 1.5, 3 and 10 mg/kg. The paper reports the monotherapy dose-escalation portion (N of about 54 patients) of the phase I ivuxolimab trial. The purpose of peripheral TCRbeta sequencing was to test whether ivuxolimab changed TCR sequence diversity and led to clonal T-cell expansion. The dose-escalation cohort was roughly 83% male with a mean age of roughly 60 years, ranging from roughly 20 to 85. Prior anti-PD-1, anti-PD-L1 or anti-CTLA-4 therapy was permitted, and less than 45% of dose-escalation patients had received checkpoint inhibitors. Partial responses were achieved by three dose-escalation patients, of whom one had hepatocellular carcinoma and two had cutaneous melanoma. Among the 50 to 55 dose-escalation patients, some 19 had hepatocellular carcinoma, roughly 15 melanoma, 9 renal cell carcinoma and 9 head and neck cancer. Study-level results and caveats: After ivuxolimab, CD8+ T cells had more expanded clones than CD4+ T cells on average. In the 0.1-3.0 mg/kg groups, partial responders had among the lowest normalized peripheral clonal expansion, particularly in CD8+ T cells. Low levels of normalized T-cell clonal expansion were also seen in some patients who did not respond. The antigen specificity of the peripheral T cells that underwent clonal expansion was not determined. At doses from 0.1 to 3.0 mg/kg, clonal expansion was seen in both CD4+ and CD8+ blood T cells between baseline and week 6.

Genomic DNA was extracted from sorted cells for sequencing of the TCRbeta CDR3 region. TCRbeta CDR3 regions were sequenced using the immunoSEQ Assay. The source is immuneACCESS, and TCRdb retained only in-frame sequences with V and J called. Part of the clones is not carried over; for the studies checked, unresolved V genes explain less than half of this, and the remainder is unexplained. Counted in this sample were 80,000 or so clones; roughly 87% of them appeared once. The ten largest clones capture approximately 0.3% of the sample. The trial excluded patients who had a history of autoimmune disease or who were on systemic immunosuppression. In every dose cohort, peripheral blood was drawn for TCR sequencing at baseline, cycle 4 day 1, and cycle 7 day 1. Samples came from an open-label, multicenter, first-in-human phase I dose-escalation trial of ivuxolimab. Adults with locally advanced or metastatic head and neck squamous cell, hepatocellular, melanoma or renal cell carcinoma were enrolled in the trial. Before TCR sequencing, CD4+ and CD8+ T cells were separately sorted from peripheral blood.

The source is an adult with an advanced solid tumor such as melanoma, head and neck, liver or kidney cancer. This specimen consisted of CD4+ or CD8+ T cells sorted from blood, obtained in a trial of the OX40 agonist ivuxolimab.

The nucleotides read TGTGCCAGCAGTTCCCCCGGGACAGGCCCCGAAAAACTGTTTTTT. Translated, this is CASSSPGTGPEKLFF. The chain couples TRBV28 to TRBJ1-4, with 8 bases matching TRBD1. The germline V gene supplies CDR1 MDHEN and CDR2 SYDVKM. Its CDR3 holds 15 amino acids, cysteine through phenylalanine. The CDR3 DNA has 45 bases and is translated from base 1. At the junction V is shortened by 4 bases and J by 8 bases; bases outside the gene matches: 9. The CDR3 plus the reference TRBV28 and TRBJ1-4 genes for the other parts give the full variable domain: DVKVTQSSRYLVKRTGEKVFLECVQDMDHENMFWYRQDPGLGLRLIYFSYDVKMKEKGDIPEGYSVSREKKERFSLILESASTNQTSMYLCASSSPGTGPEKLFFGSGTQLSVL.